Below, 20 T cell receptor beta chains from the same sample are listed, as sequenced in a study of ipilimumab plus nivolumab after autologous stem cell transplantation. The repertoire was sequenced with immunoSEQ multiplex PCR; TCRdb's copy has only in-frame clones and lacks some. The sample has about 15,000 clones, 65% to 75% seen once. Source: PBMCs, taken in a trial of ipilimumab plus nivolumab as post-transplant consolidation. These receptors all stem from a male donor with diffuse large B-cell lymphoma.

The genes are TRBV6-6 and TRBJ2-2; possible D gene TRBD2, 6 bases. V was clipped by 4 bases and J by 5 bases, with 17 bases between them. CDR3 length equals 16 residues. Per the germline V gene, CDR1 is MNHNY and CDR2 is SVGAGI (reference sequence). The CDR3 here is CASSSKGLKGTGELFF. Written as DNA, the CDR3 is TGTGCCAGCAGTTCGAAGGGACTCAAAGGGACCGGGGAGCTGTTTTTT.

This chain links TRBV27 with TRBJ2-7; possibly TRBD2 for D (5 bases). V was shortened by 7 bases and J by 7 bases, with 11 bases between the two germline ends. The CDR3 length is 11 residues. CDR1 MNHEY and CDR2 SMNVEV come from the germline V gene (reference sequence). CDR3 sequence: CASKESGEQYF. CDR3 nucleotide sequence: TGTGCCAGCAAAGAATCGGGGGAGCAGTACTTC.

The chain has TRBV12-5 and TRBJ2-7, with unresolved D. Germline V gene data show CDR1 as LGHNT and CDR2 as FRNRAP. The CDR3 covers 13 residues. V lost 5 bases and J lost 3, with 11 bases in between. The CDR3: CASGLSPNYEQYF. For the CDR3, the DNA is TGTGCTAGTGGTCTCTCACCAAACTACGAGCAGTACTTC.

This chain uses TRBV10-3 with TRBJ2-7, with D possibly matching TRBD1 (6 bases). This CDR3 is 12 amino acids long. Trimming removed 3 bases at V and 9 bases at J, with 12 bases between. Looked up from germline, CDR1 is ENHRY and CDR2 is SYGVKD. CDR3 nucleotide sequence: TGTGCCATCAGTGAAAACAGGGATTGGCAGTACTTC. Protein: CAISENRDWQYF.

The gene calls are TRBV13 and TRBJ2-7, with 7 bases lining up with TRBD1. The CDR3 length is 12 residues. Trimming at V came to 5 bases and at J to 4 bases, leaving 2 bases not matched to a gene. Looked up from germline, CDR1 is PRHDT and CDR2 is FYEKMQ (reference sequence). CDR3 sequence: CASSQGVYEQYF. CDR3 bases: TGTGCCAGCAGCCAGGGGGTTTACGAGCAGTACTTC.

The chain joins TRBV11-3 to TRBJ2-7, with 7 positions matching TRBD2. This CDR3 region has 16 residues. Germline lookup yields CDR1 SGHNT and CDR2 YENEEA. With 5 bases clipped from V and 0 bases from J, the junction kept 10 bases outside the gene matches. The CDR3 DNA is TGTGCCAGCAGCCCAGGTCTCGGGAGGAGCTCCTACGAGCAGTACTTC. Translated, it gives CASSPGLGRSSYEQYF.

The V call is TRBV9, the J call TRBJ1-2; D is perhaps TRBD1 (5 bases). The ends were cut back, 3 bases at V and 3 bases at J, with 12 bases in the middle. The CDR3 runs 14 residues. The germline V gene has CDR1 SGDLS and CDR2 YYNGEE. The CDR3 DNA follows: TGTGCCAGCAGCGACCCCGGGGGGTACTATGGCTACACCTTC. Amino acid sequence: CASSDPGGYYGYTF.

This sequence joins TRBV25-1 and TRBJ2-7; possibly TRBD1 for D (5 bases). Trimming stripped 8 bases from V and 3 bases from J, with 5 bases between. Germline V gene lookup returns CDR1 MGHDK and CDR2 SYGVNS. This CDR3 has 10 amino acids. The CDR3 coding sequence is TGTGCCAGCGGACACTACGAGCAGTACTTC. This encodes CASGHYEQYF.

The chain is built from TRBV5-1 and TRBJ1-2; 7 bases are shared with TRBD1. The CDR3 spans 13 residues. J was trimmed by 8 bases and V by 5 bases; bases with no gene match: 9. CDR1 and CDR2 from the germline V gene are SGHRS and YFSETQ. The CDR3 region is CASREGAEGGYTF. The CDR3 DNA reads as TGCGCCAGCAGGGAGGGGGCCGAGGGCGGCTACACCTTC.

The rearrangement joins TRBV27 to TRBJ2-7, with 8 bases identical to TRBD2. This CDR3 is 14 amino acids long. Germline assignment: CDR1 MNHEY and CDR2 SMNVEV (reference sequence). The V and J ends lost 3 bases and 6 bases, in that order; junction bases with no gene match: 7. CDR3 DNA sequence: TGTGCCAGCAGTTTTCAGCGGGAGCTTCCCGAGCAGTACTTC. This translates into CASSFQRELPEQYF.

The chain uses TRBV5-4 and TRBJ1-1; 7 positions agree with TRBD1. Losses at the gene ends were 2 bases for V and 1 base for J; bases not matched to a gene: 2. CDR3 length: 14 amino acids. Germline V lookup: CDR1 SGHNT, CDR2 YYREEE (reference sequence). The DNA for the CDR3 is TGTGCCAGCAGCTTAGGGACAGCGAACACTGAAGCTTTCTTT. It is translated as CASSLGTANTEAFF.

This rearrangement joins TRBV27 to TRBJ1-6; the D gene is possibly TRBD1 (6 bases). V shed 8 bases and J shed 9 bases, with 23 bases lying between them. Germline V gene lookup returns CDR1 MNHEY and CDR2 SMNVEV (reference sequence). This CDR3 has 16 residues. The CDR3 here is CASRGSSTGAVSPLHF. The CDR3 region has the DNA TGTGCCAGCCGAGGCTCCTCGACGGGGGCAGTTTCACCCCTCCACTTT.

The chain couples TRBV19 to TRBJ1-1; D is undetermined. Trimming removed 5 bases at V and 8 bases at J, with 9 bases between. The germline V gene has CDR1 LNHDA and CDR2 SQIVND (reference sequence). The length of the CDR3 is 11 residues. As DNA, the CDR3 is TGTGCCAGTAGTTTGGGTCAGGAAGCTTTCTTT. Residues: CASSLGQEAFF. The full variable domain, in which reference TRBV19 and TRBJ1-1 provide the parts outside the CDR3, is DGGITQSPKYLFRKEGQNVTLSCEQNLNHDAMYWYRQDPGQGLRLIYYSQIVNDFQKGDIAEGYSVSREKKESFPLTVTSAQKNPTAFYLCASSLGQEAFFGQGTRLTVV.

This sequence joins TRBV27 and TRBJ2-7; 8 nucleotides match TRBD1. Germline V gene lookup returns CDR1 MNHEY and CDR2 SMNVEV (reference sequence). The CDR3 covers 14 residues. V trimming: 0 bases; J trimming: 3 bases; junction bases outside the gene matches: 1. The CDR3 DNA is TGTGCCAGCAGTTTATCAACAGGGGGCTACGAGCAGTACTTC. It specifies CASSLSTGGYEQYF.

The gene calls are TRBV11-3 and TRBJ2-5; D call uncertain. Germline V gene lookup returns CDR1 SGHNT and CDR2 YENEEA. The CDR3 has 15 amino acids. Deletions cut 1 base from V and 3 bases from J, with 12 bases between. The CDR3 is CASSLGIGPEETQYF. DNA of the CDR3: TGTGCCAGCAGCTTAGGGATCGGGCCAGAAGAGACCCAGTACTTC. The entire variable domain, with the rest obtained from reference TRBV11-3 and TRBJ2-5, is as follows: EAGVVQSPRYKIIEKKQPVAFWCNPISGHNTLYWYLQNLGQGPELLIRYENEEAVDDSQLPKDRFSAERLKGVDSTLKIQPAELGDSAVYLCASSLGIGPEETQYFGPGTRLLVL.

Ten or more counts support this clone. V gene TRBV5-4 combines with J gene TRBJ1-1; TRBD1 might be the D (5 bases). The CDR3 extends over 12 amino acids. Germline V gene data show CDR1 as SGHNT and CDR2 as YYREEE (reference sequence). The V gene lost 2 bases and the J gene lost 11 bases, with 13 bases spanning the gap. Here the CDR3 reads CASSLGDKGAFF. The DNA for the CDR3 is TGTGCCAGCAGCTTAGGGGATAAGGGGGCTTTCTTT.

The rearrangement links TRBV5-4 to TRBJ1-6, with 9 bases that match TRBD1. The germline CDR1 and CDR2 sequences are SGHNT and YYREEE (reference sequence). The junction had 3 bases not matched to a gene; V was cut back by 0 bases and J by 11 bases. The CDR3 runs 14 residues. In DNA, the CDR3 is TGTGCCAGCAGCTTGGCCGGGACAGGGCCACCCCTCCACTTT. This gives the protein CASSLAGTGPPLHF.

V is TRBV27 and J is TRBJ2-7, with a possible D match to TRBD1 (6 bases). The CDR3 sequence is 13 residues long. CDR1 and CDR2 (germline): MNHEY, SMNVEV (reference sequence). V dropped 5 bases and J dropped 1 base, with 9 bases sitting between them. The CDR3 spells CASSPGQSYEQYF. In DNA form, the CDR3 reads TGTGCCAGCAGTCCTGGACAGTCCTACGAGCAGTACTTC.

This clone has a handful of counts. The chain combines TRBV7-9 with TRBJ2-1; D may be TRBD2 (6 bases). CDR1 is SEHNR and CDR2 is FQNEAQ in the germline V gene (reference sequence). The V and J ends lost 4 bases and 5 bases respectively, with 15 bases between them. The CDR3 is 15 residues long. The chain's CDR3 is CASSSRGSRDNEQFF. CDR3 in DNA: TGTGCCAGCAGCTCCCGGGGGAGTCGGGACAATGAGCAGTTCTTC.

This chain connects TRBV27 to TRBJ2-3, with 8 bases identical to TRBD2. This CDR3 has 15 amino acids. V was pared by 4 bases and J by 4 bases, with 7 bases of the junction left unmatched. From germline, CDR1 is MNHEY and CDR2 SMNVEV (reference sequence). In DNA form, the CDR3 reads TGTGCCAGCAGTTCCCTAGGACTAGCCTCAGATACGCAGTATTTT. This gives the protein CASSSLGLASDTQYF.